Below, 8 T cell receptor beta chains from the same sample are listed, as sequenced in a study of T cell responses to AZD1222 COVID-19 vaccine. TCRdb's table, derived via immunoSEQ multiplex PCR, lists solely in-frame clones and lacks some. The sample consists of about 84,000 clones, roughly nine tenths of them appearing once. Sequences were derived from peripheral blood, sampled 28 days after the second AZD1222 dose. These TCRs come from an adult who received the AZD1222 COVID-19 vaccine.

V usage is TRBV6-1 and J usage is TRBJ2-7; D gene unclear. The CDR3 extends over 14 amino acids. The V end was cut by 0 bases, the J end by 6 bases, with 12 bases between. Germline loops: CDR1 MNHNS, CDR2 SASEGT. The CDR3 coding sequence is TGTGCCAGCAGTGAAGCGGTGCGGCATCTCGAGCAGTACTTC. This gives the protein CASSEAVRHLEQYF.

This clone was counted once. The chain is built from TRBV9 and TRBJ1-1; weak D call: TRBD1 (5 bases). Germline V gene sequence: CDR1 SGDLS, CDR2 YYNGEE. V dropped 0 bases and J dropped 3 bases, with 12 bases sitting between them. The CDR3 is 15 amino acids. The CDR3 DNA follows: TGTGCCAGCAGCGTAGCTCCGGGGGAGGACACTGAAGCTTTCTTT. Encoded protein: CASSVAPGEDTEAFF. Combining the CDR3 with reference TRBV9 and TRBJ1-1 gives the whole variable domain DSGVTQTPKHLITATGQRVTLRCSPRSGDLSVYWYQQSLDQGLQFLIQYYNGEERAKGNILERFSAQQFPDLHSELNLSSLELGDSALYFCASSVAPGEDTEAFFGQGTRLTVV.

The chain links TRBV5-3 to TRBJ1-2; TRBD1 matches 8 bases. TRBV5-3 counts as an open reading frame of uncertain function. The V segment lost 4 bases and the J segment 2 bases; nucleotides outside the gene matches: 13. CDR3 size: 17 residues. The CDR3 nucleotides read TGTGCCAGAAGCACGCGGGGACAGGTGAGCCCGAACTATGGCTACACCTTC. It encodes CARSTRGQVSPNYGYTF.

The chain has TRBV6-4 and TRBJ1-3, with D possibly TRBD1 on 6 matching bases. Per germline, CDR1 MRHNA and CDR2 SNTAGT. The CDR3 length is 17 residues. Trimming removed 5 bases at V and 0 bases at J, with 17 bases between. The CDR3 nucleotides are TGTGCCAGCAGTCAACGGAGGGGGAACCCCTCTGGAAACACCATATATTTT. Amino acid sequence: CASSQRRGNPSGNTIYF.

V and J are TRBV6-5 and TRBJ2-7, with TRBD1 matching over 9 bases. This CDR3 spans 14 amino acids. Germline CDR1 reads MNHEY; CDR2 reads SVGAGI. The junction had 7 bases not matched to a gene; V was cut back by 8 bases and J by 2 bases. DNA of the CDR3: TGTGCCAGCCAGACGGGACAGGGTGCCTACGAGCAGTACTTC. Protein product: CASQTGQGAYEQYF.

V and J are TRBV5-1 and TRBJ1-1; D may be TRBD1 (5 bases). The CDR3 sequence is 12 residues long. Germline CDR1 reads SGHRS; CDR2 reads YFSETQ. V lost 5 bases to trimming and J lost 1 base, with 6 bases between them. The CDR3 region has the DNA TGCGCCAGCAGAAGGGGGAACACTGAAGCTTTCTTT. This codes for CASRRGNTEAFF.

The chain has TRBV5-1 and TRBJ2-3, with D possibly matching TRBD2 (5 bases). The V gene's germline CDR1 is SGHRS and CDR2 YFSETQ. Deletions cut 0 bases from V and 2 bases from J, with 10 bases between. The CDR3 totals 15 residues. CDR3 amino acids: CASSLVGLATDTQYF. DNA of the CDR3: TGCGCCAGCAGCTTGGTTGGTCTAGCCACAGATACGCAGTATTTT.

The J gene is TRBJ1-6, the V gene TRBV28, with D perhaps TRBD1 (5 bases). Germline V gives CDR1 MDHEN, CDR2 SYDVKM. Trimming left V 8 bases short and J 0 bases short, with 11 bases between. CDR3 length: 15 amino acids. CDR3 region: CASGGGSSYNSPLHF. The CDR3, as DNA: TGTGCCAGCGGCGGGGGGAGCTCCTATAATTCACCCCTCCACTTT.